These 2 T cell receptor beta chains came from one sample sequenced in a study of CD8 T cells in ankylosing spondylitis. TCRdb independently ran MiXCR on the 5' RACE reads; one entry per CDR3 protein. Seen here are hundreds of thousands of distinct CDR3 sequences, around 26% observed once, and the top ten hold about 0.89%. Study results and caveats: A TCR beta motif of about eight highly homologous variants seemed to mark ankylosing spondylitis blood.

Antigens of these TCRs are unknown. Input material: blood, either unsorted or a sorted T cell fraction (not recorded which). Every receptor here comes from a male donor with ankylosing spondylitis.

This clonotype has just a few counts. The chain couples TRBV18 to TRBJ1-1, with D unclear. V lost 0 bases and J 12 bases, leaving 14 bases between the germline ends. Per the germline V gene, CDR1 is KGHSH and CDR2 is LQKENI. The CDR3 extends over 13 amino acids. CDR3 nucleotide sequence: TGTGCCAGCTCACCACCTACACCAGAAGTTCCTTTCTTT. Encoded protein: CASSPPTPEVPFF.

The chain links TRBV14 to TRBJ1-2, with TRBD1 matching over 8 bases. The CDR3 is 15 amino acids. The trim removed 0 bases at V and 7 bases at J, leaving 7 bases unmatched. Germline V gene lookup returns CDR1 SGHDN and CDR2 FVKESK. The CDR3 loop is CASSQEGRGPSGYTF. Here the CDR3 DNA reads TGTGCCAGCAGCCAAGAAGGCAGGGGGCCTAGTGGCTACACCTTC.